This passage covers 20 T cell receptor beta chains from one sample sequenced in a study of shared clonotypes between healthy human individuals. Measured with immunoSEQ multiplex PCR; TCRdb has only the in-frame clones, and not every one. Here the sample spans 740,000 or so clones, less than 80% being singletons. The sample comprised memory CD4+ T cells sorted from blood. Subset in this sample: CD45RA-negative fraction. All receptors come from a woman aged 25-40 years in good health.

The chain recombines TRBV28 with TRBJ2-3; 9 bases map to TRBD1. Germline V gene data show CDR1 as MDHEN and CDR2 as SYDVKM. Unmatched junction bases numbered 8, after V lost 5 bases and J lost 5 bases. The CDR3 is 15 amino acids. CDR3: CASSPYRGRRDTQYF. The CDR3 DNA reads as TGTGCCAGCAGTCCCTACAGGGGGCGGAGAGATACGCAGTATTTT.

The chain uses TRBV5-1 and TRBJ2-7, with unresolved D. V lost 0 bases, J lost 3 bases, and 10 bases lay in between. The CDR3 runs 14 residues. Germline V gene data show CDR1 as SGHRS and CDR2 as YFSETQ. The CDR3 coding sequence is TGCGCCAGCAGCTTGGGCGACTCGAACTACGAGCAGTACTTC. It specifies CASSLGDSNYEQYF.

This clone appeared a few times. This chain uses TRBV11-2 with TRBJ2-7, with D tentatively TRBD2 (5 bases). This CDR3 is built from 12 residues. Looked up from germline, CDR1 is SGHAT and CDR2 is FQNNGV. V lost 4 bases, J lost 6 bases, and 10 bases lay in between. The CDR3 region is CASSSTRGEQYF. CDR3 DNA sequence: TGTGCCAGCAGCTCGACACGGGGCGAGCAGTACTTC. Based on the CDR3 plus reference TRBV11-2 and TRBJ2-7, the full variable domain is EAGVAQSPRYKIIEKRQSVAFWCNPISGHATLYWYQQILGQGPKLLIQFQNNGVVDDSQLPKDRFSAERLKGVDSTLKIQPAKLEDSAVYLCASSSTRGEQYFGPGTRLTVT.

A word on this clone: Germline is not matched at one junction end, which may reflect a read error. The rearrangement uses TRBV11-2 and TRBJ2-3; D possibly corresponds to TRBD2 (5 bases). Germline V gives CDR1 SGHAT, CDR2 FQNNGV. The CDR3 has 18 residues. CDR3 DNA: TGTGCCAGCACCTTAGTAGCCAGTGGCGGACTCAGCACAGATACGCAGTATTTT. Protein sequence: CASTLVASGGLSTDTQYF.

V usage is TRBV6-6 and J usage is TRBJ1-1, with 8 bases identical to TRBD1. The CDR3 totals 15 residues. The V gene end was trimmed by 4 bases and the J gene end by 4 bases; junction bases not matched to a gene: 8. Germline CDR1 MNHNY, CDR2 SVGAGI (reference sequence). DNA for the CDR3: TGTGCCAGCAGTTTTTCACAGGGGGGAGGCACTGAAGCTTTCTTT. Its protein product is CASSFSQGGGTEAFF.

The V gene is TRBV7-8, the J gene TRBJ2-1; D possibly corresponds to TRBD2 (6 bases). CDR3 size: 16 residues. V lost 4 bases and J 2 bases, leaving 15 bases between the germline ends. CDR1 and CDR2 (germline): SGHVS, FQNEAQ. The CDR3 loop reads CASSSVRLATYNEQFF. The CDR3 coding sequence is TGTGCCAGCAGCTCTGTTAGGCTAGCGACCTACAATGAGCAGTTCTTC.

The chain joins TRBV4-1 to TRBJ1-1; 9 nucleotides align to TRBD1. Per germline, CDR1 MGHRA and CDR2 YSYEKL. The V segment lost 4 bases and the J segment 3 bases; nucleotides outside the gene matches: 6. The CDR3 spans 15 residues. CDR3 bases: TGCGCCAGCAGCCCGGGACAGGGTGCGGACACTGAAGCTTTCTTT. It encodes CASSPGQGADTEAFF.

Only one count was recorded for this clone. The chain combines TRBV7-9 with TRBJ1-5, with D perhaps TRBD1 (6 bases). Deletions cut 5 bases from V and 6 bases from J, with 11 bases between. The CDR3 is 13 residues long. The germline CDR1 and CDR2 sequences are SEHNR and FQNEAQ (reference sequence). The CDR3 loop is CASSPQGSQPQHF. CDR3 bases: TGTGCCAGCAGCCCACAGGGCTCTCAGCCCCAGCATTTT. Supplemented by reference TRBV7-9 and TRBJ1-5, the full variable domain reads DTGVSQNPRHKITKRGQNVTFRCDPISEHNRLYWYRQTLGQGPEFLTYFQNEAQLEKSRLLSDRFSAERPKGSFSTLEIQRTEQGDSAMYLCASSPQGSQPQHFGDGTRLSIL.

The V gene is TRBV7-9, the J gene TRBJ2-1, with D tentatively TRBD1 (6 bases). V lost 5 bases, J lost 14 bases, and 16 bases lay in between. CDR3 length: 12 amino acids. CDR1 and CDR2 (germline): SEHNR, FQNEAQ (reference sequence). The CDR3, as DNA: TGTGCCAGCAGCCGTTACTCAGGGGAAGAGTTCTTC. Its translation: CASSRYSGEEFF.

The chain carries TRBV16 and TRBJ2-1; D perhaps matches TRBD2 (7 bases). Germline lookup yields CDR1 KGHSY and CDR2 FQNENV. The V gene lost 3 bases and the J gene lost 12 bases, with 24 bases spanning the gap. CDR3 size: 16 residues. The CDR3 nucleotides are TGTGCCAGCAGCCATGCGACCGGGACAATGAGGGGGGGGCAGTTCTTC. Amino acids: CASSHATGTMRGGQFF.

The V gene is TRBV2, the J gene TRBJ1-2; TRBD1 matches 7 bases. The CDR3 length is 15 residues. The J segment lost 2 bases and the V segment lost 4 bases, leaving 7 bases of the junction unmatched. CDR1 is SNHLY and CDR2 is FYNNEI in the germline V gene. CDR3 DNA sequence: TGTGCCAGCAGTGGGGGACAGTCCCGAAACTATGGCTACACCTTC. Protein product: CASSGGQSRNYGYTF.

This clone was counted only a few times. J is TRBJ1-4 and V is TRBV28; TRBD1 is a possible D gene (6 bases). Germline CDR1 reads MDHEN; CDR2 reads SYDVKM. Trimming cost V 6 bases and J 8 bases, with 19 bases left between them. CDR3 length: 15 residues. Here the CDR3 reads CASSRLLGAEEKLFF. DNA for the CDR3: TGTGCCAGCAGCCGCCTGTTGGGGGCTGAAGAAAAACTGTTTTTT.

This clone occurred once. The CDR3 sequence: CASTSLGGDEQYF. CDR3 in DNA: TGTGCCAGCACGTCTTTGGGAGGAGACGAGCAGTACTTC. This sequence joins TRBV6-5 and TRBJ2-7, with a tentative D call TRBD2 (6 bases). The CDR3 extends over 13 amino acids. Trimming left V 7 bases short and J 5 bases short, with 15 bases between. Per the germline V gene, CDR1 is MNHEY and CDR2 is SVGAGI.

V and J are TRBV28 and TRBJ1-5; possible D gene TRBD1, 5 bases. CDR1 is MDHEN, CDR2 SYDVKM, per germline. Between the trimmed V and J ends, which lost 1 base and 4 bases, there was a span of 8 bases. CDR3 length: 14 residues. CDR3 protein: CASSLFPGNQPQHF. For the CDR3, the DNA is TGTGCCAGCAGTTTATTCCCAGGGAATCAGCCCCAGCATTTT.

The gene calls are TRBV11-2 and TRBJ1-2; no reliable D call. The CDR3 consists of 12 residues. The V end was cut by 3 bases, the J end by 3 bases, with 5 bases between. Germline CDR1 SGHAT, CDR2 FQNNGV. The CDR3 bases are TGTGCCAGCAGCTTGTCGGACTATGGCTACACCTTC. Encoded protein: CASSLSDYGYTF.

The V gene is TRBV5-4, the J gene TRBJ2-1; 8 bases match TRBD2. Germline assignment: CDR1 SGHNT and CDR2 YYREEE (reference sequence). The CDR3 length is 15 residues. With V trimmed by 1 base and J by 7 bases, 7 bases remained unmatched. This CDR3 is CASSLPSGSFNEQFF. The CDR3 DNA reads as TGTGCCAGCAGCTTGCCCAGCGGGAGCTTTAATGAGCAGTTCTTC.

This rearrangement joins TRBV5-1 to TRBJ2-2; D perhaps matches TRBD2 (5 bases). V dropped 4 bases and J dropped 1 base, with 11 bases sitting between them. Germline CDR1 reads SGHRS; CDR2 reads YFSETQ. This CDR3 has 15 amino acids. As DNA, the CDR3 is TGCGCCAGCAGCACCGGGAACGAGAACACCGGGGAGCTGTTTTTT. Its translation is CASSTGNENTGELFF.

The gene calls are TRBV7-9 and TRBJ2-7; maybe TRBD1 (6 bases). Germline CDR1 and CDR2: SEHNR and FQNEAQ (reference sequence). V was clipped by 7 bases and J by 6 bases, with 22 bases between them. This CDR3 comprises 15 residues. The CDR3 spells CASTISGTRALEQYF. For the CDR3, the DNA is TGTGCCAGCACCATATCCGGGACAAGGGCCCTCGAGCAGTACTTC.

The chain links TRBV28 to TRBJ2-7, with 7 bases lining up with TRBD2. The CDR3 loop spans 14 amino acids. CDR1 is MDHEN and CDR2 is SYDVKM in the germline V gene. J lost 5 bases, V lost 4 bases, and 8 bases had no gene match. The CDR3 DNA sequence: TGTGCCAGCAGTTCGCTAGCGGCCGGGAACGAGCAGTACTTC. Translating it yields CASSSLAAGNEQYF.

The V gene is TRBV28, the J gene TRBJ1-1; TRBD1 aligns across 7 bases. CDR1 is MDHEN, CDR2 SYDVKM, per germline. This CDR3 comprises 15 residues. J gave up 4 bases and V 5 bases, and 10 bases lay outside the gene matches. The CDR3 sequence is CASSPTSGGRTEAFF. DNA of the CDR3: TGTGCCAGCAGTCCAACCTCAGGGGGTCGCACTGAAGCTTTCTTT.